This TCR beta chain emerged from a study of T cells in Graves' hyperthyroidism and ophthalmopathy. RNA transcripts served as the template for amplifying TCR beta CDR3 regions. RT-PCR in the first round (using the HTBI primer set) targeted the TCR CDR3. TCRdb fed the multiplex PCR reads into MiXCR, producing one record per CDR3 protein. Altogether hundreds of thousands of distinct CDR3 sequences are present, 22% being singletons, with the ten largest covering around 64%. The germline V and J ends were trimmed by 0 bases and 9 bases, with 6 bases remaining between them. Germline assignment: CDR1 DFQATT and CDR2 SNEGSKA (reference sequence). This CDR3 has 11 residues.

The chain links TRBV20-1 to TRBJ2-1; no firm D call. The clonotype was recovered from a man aged 25 to 40 with Graves' ophthalmopathy. The specimen was blood. CDR3 loop: CSARENFEQFF. CDR3 DNA: TGCAGTGCTAGAGAAAATTTTGAGCAGTTCTTC.